One sample yielded the 32 T cell receptor beta chains listed below, sequenced in a study of cytomegalovirus exposure and HLA in healthy donors. Primers included in the PCR were 60 Vbeta and 13 Jbeta primers. This table comes from immunoSEQ multiplex PCR, and its TCRdb copy is limited to in-frame clones, with some not included. The sample has about 210,000 clones, about 77% seen once. The sample taken for sequencing was PBMCs. The receptors come from a boy aged 5-17 years in good health and CMV-seronegative.

This clone was seen a few times. This chain uses TRBV13 with TRBJ2-7, with 9 bases matching TRBD2. The germline V gene encodes CDR1 PRHDT and CDR2 FYEKMQ (reference sequence). This CDR3 is 15 amino acids long. J lost 3 bases, V lost 5 bases, and 8 bases had no gene match. The CDR3 DNA reads TGTGCCAGCAGCATATTAGCGGGAGAAATCTACGAGCAGTACTTC. Translating it yields CASSILAGEIYEQYF.

V and J are TRBV19 and TRBJ1-1, with a weak D call TRBD1 (5 bases). V lost 5 bases to trimming and J lost 5 bases, with 12 bases between them. Per the germline V gene, CDR1 is LNHDA and CDR2 is SQIVND (reference sequence). CDR3 length equals 13 residues. The CDR3 here is CASSPRVITEAFF. The CDR3 nucleotides read TGTGCCAGTAGTCCCAGGGTTATAACTGAAGCTTTCTTT. The whole variable domain, filled in from reference TRBV19 and TRBJ1-1, reads DGGITQSPKYLFRKEGQNVTLSCEQNLNHDAMYWYRQDPGQGLRLIYYSQIVNDFQKGDIAEGYSVSREKKESFPLTVTSAQKNPTAFYLCASSPRVITEAFFGQGTRLTVV.

The chain links TRBV4-1 to TRBJ2-6; D might be TRBD2 (5 bases). V lost 2 bases, J lost 4 bases, and 12 bases lay in between. CDR3 length equals 16 residues. Germline lookup yields CDR1 MGHRA and CDR2 YSYEKL. CDR3 nucleotide sequence: TGCGCCAGCAGCCAACCTACTAGATCCGGGGCCAACGTCCTGACTTTC. As protein: CASSQPTRSGANVLTF.

The chain is built from TRBV2 and TRBJ1-2; possible D gene TRBD1, 5 bases. The ends were cut back, 3 bases at V and 5 bases at J, with 19 bases in the middle. The germline CDR1 and CDR2 sequences are SNHLY and FYNNEI. This CDR3 region has 16 residues. CDR3 DNA: TGTGCCAGCAGTGAGCGGCGACAGAACCGGGTATATGGCTACACCTTC. Translating it yields CASSERRQNRVYGYTF.

The chain combines TRBV7-7 with TRBJ2-5; D possibly corresponds to TRBD2 (5 bases). Trimming shortened V by 5 bases and J by 4 bases, and 11 bases separated the two germline ends. The germline V gene has CDR1 SSHAT and CDR2 FNYEAQ (reference sequence). CDR3 size: 13 residues. The CDR3 loop reads CASSTDRGETQYF. In nucleotides, the CDR3 is TGTGCCAGCAGCACAGACCGGGGAGAGACCCAGTACTTC.

The genes are TRBV13 and TRBJ2-2; 7 nucleotides agree with TRBD2. The CDR3 has 15 residues. Unmatched junction bases numbered 7, after V lost 3 bases and J lost 6 bases. Germline V CDR1 and CDR2: PRHDT, FYEKMQ (reference sequence). The CDR3, as DNA: TGTGCCAGCAGCTTTGTGGGAGGGCTTTCCGGGGAGCTGTTTTTT. Translating gives CASSFVGGLSGELFF.

This clone was counted between two and nine times. This sequence joins TRBV29-1 and TRBJ2-7; 7 bases map to TRBD1. V dropped 6 bases and J dropped 0; count of bases not matched to a gene: 8. The length of the CDR3 is 14 residues. Germline values: CDR1 SQVTM, CDR2 ANQGSEA. CDR3 loop: CSVIDRAGSYEQYF. CDR3 bases: TGCAGCGTGATCGACAGGGCGGGCTCCTACGAGCAGTACTTC.

This chain connects TRBV5-1 to TRBJ1-1; a possible D gene is TRBD1 (5 bases). The V gene lost 3 bases and the J gene lost 0 bases, with 21 bases spanning the gap. Germline assignment: CDR1 SGHRS and CDR2 YFSETQ. The CDR3 totals 18 residues. CDR3 sequence: CASSSLPRGGGMNTEAFF. In nucleotides, the CDR3 is TGCGCCAGCAGCTCACTACCTCGGGGGGGTGGAATGAACACTGAAGCTTTCTTT.

The rearrangement joins TRBV28 to TRBJ1-3; D unresolved. This CDR3 has 14 residues. Germline lookup yields CDR1 MDHEN and CDR2 SYDVKM. V lost 5 bases and J 0 bases, leaving 8 bases between the germline ends. The CDR3 loop reads CASSRTRSGNTIYF. The DNA of the CDR3 is TGTGCCAGCAGTCGTACACGCTCTGGAAACACCATATATTTT. Filled out from reference TRBV28 and TRBJ1-3, the complete variable domain reads DVKVTQSSRYLVKRTGEKVFLECVQDMDHENMFWYRQDPGLGLRLIYFSYDVKMKEKGDIPEGYSVSREKKERFSLILESASTNQTSMYLCASSRTRSGNTIYFGEGSWLTVV.

This clone is a singleton in its sample. The V and J genes are TRBV7-8 and TRBJ2-5, with 10 bases lining up with TRBD1. Germline V gives CDR1 SGHVS, CDR2 FQNEAQ. Trimming took 3 bases from V and 3 from J; bases not matched to a gene: 13. The CDR3 loop spans 18 amino acids. CDR3 DNA: TGTGCCAGCAGCTTCCCAAATTCGGACAGGGGGAGGGAAGAGACCCAGTACTTC. Amino acids: CASSFPNSDRGREETQYF.

With respect to this clone: One end of the junction fails to match germline, which may point to a read error. This rearrangement joins TRBV29-1 to TRBJ1-1; D is possibly TRBD1 (6 bases). The CDR3 covers 13 residues. Germline V CDR1 and CDR2: SQVTM, ANQGSEA. The CDR3, as DNA: TGTCAAATCACAGGGCCGCGGAACACTGAAGCTTTCTTT. This codes for CQITGPRNTEAFF.

This chain uses TRBV6-5 with TRBJ2-2; D is perhaps TRBD2 (5 bases). Trimming left V 8 bases short and J 7 bases short, with 8 bases between. The CDR3 loop spans 11 amino acids. Germline CDR1 and CDR2: MNHEY and SVGAGI. The CDR3 protein is CASYRGGELFF. In DNA, the CDR3 is TGTGCCAGCTATCGGGGCGGGGAGCTGTTTTTT.

This sequence joins TRBV2 and TRBJ1-3; possibly TRBD1 for D (6 bases). CDR1 and CDR2 from the germline V gene are SNHLY and FYNNEI. The CDR3 runs to 15 residues. Deletions cut 6 bases from V and 4 bases from J, with 16 bases between. Written as DNA, the CDR3 is TGTGCCAGCAGCCCCTTTCGGACAGCCGGAAACACCATATATTTT. The encoded protein is CASSPFRTAGNTIYF.

This chain links TRBV4-1 with TRBJ1-4; D gene unclear. V gave up 4 bases and J gave up 6 bases, with 18 bases separating them. The CDR3 spans 16 residues. CDR1 and CDR2 from the germline V gene are MGHRA and YSYEKL. CDR3 protein: CASSLVVGRLDEKLFF. The DNA for the CDR3 is TGCGCCAGCAGCCTTGTCGTCGGGAGGTTGGATGAAAAACTGTTTTTT.

The chain uses TRBV27 and TRBJ2-7, with unresolved D. Trimming stripped 8 bases from V and 9 bases from J, with 14 bases between. Per the germline V gene, CDR1 is MNHEY and CDR2 is SMNVEV (reference sequence). The CDR3 runs to 11 residues. DNA for the CDR3: TGTGCCAGCGGCCAGGATTGCCGGCAGTACTTC. Translation: CASGQDCRQYF.

The chain is built from TRBV28 and TRBJ2-3, with TRBD1 identical over 9 bases. This CDR3 contains 13 residues. From germline, CDR1 is MDHEN and CDR2 SYDVKM. J gave up 10 bases and V 6 bases, and 8 bases lay outside the gene matches. CDR3 protein: CASSLTGGSAQYF. The CDR3 DNA sequence: TGTGCCAGCAGCCTTACAGGGGGCTCGGCGCAGTATTTT.

CDR3 coding DNA: TGTGCCAGCAGCTTGCAGGGGGCTGGGGAAAAACTGTTTTTT. Its translation: CASSLQGAGEKLFF. The chain links TRBV7-9 to TRBJ1-4, with TRBD1 matching 8 bases. With 3 bases clipped from V and 8 bases from J, the junction kept 5 bases outside the gene matches. The CDR3 runs 14 residues. CDR1 is SEHNR, CDR2 FQNEAQ, per germline (reference sequence).

The genes are TRBV19 and TRBJ1-1, with TRBD1 as a possible D gene (5 bases). Trimming cost V 7 bases and J 9 bases, with 18 bases left between them. The CDR3 has 13 amino acids. CDR1 and CDR2 (germline): LNHDA, SQIVND (reference sequence). This CDR3 is CASTRSRDSQAFF. The CDR3 region has the DNA TGTGCCAGTACCCGATCAAGAGACAGCCAAGCTTTCTTT. The full variable domain, in which reference TRBV19 and TRBJ1-1 provide the parts outside the CDR3, is DGGITQSPKYLFRKEGQNVTLSCEQNLNHDAMYWYRQDPGQGLRLIYYSQIVNDFQKGDIAEGYSVSREKKESFPLTVTSAQKNPTAFYLCASTRSRDSQAFFGQGTRLTVV.

The rearrangement links TRBV11-2 to TRBJ1-6, with D hard to call. Germline CDR1 is SGHAT and CDR2 is FQNNGV. The ends were cut back, 1 base at V and 4 bases at J, with 8 bases in the middle. There are 15 residues in the CDR3. DNA for the CDR3: TGTGCCAGCAGCTTAGCTAGAGGGTATAATTCACCCCTCCACTTT. Protein: CASSLARGYNSPLHF.

The chain combines TRBV5-4 with TRBJ1-4, with 7 bases identical to TRBD1. The germline V gene encodes CDR1 SGHNT and CDR2 YYREEE (reference sequence). The CDR3 contains 16 residues. J gave up 5 bases and V 4 bases, and 11 bases lay outside the gene matches. The CDR3 protein is CASSLREHRGNEKLFF. The CDR3 DNA reads TGTGCCAGCAGCCTAAGGGAACACAGGGGAAATGAAAAACTGTTTTTT.

In this sample, this clone turned up a few times. V usage is TRBV25-1 and J usage is TRBJ1-2; D not certain. The CDR3 spans 13 residues. Germline V gives CDR1 MGHDK, CDR2 SYGVNS. The germline V and J ends were trimmed by 10 bases and 4 bases, with 16 bases remaining between them. CDR3 coding DNA: TGTGCCACCGAACGTAGAGGTTCCTATGGCTACACCTTC. Its protein product is CATERRGSYGYTF.

The V gene is TRBV30, the J gene TRBJ1-1, with D possibly matching TRBD1 (5 bases). Trimming removed 3 bases at V and 5 bases at J, with 16 bases between. Germline lookup yields CDR1 GTSNPN and CDR2 SVGIG (reference sequence). The CDR3 loop spans 14 amino acids. The CDR3 is CAWSASGIKTEAFF. The CDR3 bases are TGTGCCTGGAGCGCCTCAGGGATTAAAACTGAAGCTTTCTTT.

This clone was detected only once. The V call is TRBV7-8, the J call TRBJ2-2; 8 positions agree with TRBD2. CDR3 length: 14 residues. J lost 4 bases, V lost 10 bases, and 8 bases had no gene match. Germline values: CDR1 SGHVS, CDR2 FQNEAQ. The CDR3 DNA follows: TGTGCCACGGGACTAGGAGTAAGCACCGGGGAGCTGTTTTTT. The encoded protein is CATGLGVSTGELFF.

The chain carries TRBV19 and TRBJ1-1, with D maybe TRBD1 (5 bases). Between the trimmed V and J ends, which lost 3 bases and 4 bases, there was a span of 12 bases. From germline, CDR1 is LNHDA and CDR2 SQIVND (reference sequence). The CDR3 contains 14 residues. The CDR3 reads CASSMAGWGTEAFF. The CDR3, as DNA: TGTGCCAGTAGTATGGCAGGGTGGGGCACTGAAGCTTTCTTT.

This clone was observed a few times. This chain joins TRBV6-5 and TRBJ1-4, with D possibly matching TRBD1 (5 bases). Germline V gives CDR1 MNHEY, CDR2 SVGAGI. V gave up 2 bases and J gave up 0 bases, with 7 bases separating them. This CDR3 has 15 amino acids. CDR3 amino acids: CASSYQTATNEKLFF. The CDR3 nucleotides read TGTGCCAGCAGTTACCAGACAGCAACTAATGAAAAACTGTTTTTT.

The rearrangement uses TRBV5-1 and TRBJ2-5; no firm D call. Trimming took 0 bases from V and 3 from J, leaving 12 bases between them. This CDR3 is built from 15 residues. Germline values: CDR1 SGHRS, CDR2 YFSETQ. CDR3 protein: CASSLEVVTKETQYF. The CDR3 DNA reads TGCGCCAGCAGCTTGGAAGTCGTTACAAAAGAGACCCAGTACTTC.

The V call is TRBV27, the J call TRBJ2-3, with 12 bases aligning to TRBD2. This CDR3 has 15 amino acids. The germline gives CDR1 MNHEY, CDR2 SMNVEV (reference sequence). The J segment lost 5 bases and the V segment lost 7 bases, leaving 7 bases of the junction unmatched. In nucleotides, the CDR3 is TGTGCCAGCAAGCTAGCGGGGGGGGAGGTAGATACGCAGTATTTT. This encodes CASKLAGGEVDTQYF.

CDR3 amino acids: CASSSGSGGLGEAFF. In DNA form, the CDR3 reads TGTGCCAGCAGCTCCGGTAGTGGCGGGCTCGGTGAAGCTTTCTTT. The chain links TRBV7-2 to TRBJ1-1; D call uncertain. This CDR3 contains 15 residues. The germline gives CDR1 SGHTA, CDR2 FQGNSA. V shed 4 bases and J shed 7 bases, with 19 bases lying between them.

The V call is TRBV11-3, the J call TRBJ2-1; 8 nucleotides match TRBD2. Germline V lookup: CDR1 SGHNT, CDR2 YENEEA. V shed 4 bases, J shed 7 bases, and the junction held 3 bases outside the gene matches. CDR3 length equals 13 residues. DNA for the CDR3: TGTGCCAGCAGCTCACTAGCGGATAATGAGCAGTTCTTC. It yields the protein CASSSLADNEQFF. Using reference TRBV11-3 and TRBJ2-1 for the parts outside the CDR3, the full variable domain is EAGVVQSPRYKIIEKKQPVAFWCNPISGHNTLYWYLQNLGQGPELLIRYENEEAVDDSQLPKDRFSAERLKGVDSTLKIQPAELGDSAVYLCASSSLADNEQFFGPGTRLTVL.

The chain joins TRBV2 to TRBJ2-3; D unresolved. The length of the CDR3 is 15 residues. With 2 bases removed from V and 2 bases from J, the gap between germline ends came to 11 bases. CDR1 and CDR2 (germline): SNHLY, FYNNEI. CDR3 protein: CASSELVQTTDTQYF. The CDR3 DNA is TGTGCCAGCAGTGAATTGGTACAGACCACAGATACGCAGTATTTT.

The chain joins TRBV7-7 to TRBJ2-5, with D uncertain. V lost 1 base to trimming and J lost 1 base, with 7 bases between them. The CDR3 extends over 14 amino acids. Looked up from germline, CDR1 is SSHAT and CDR2 is FNYEAQ (reference sequence). The CDR3 DNA reads TGTGCCAGCAGCTTAGAATACTTCCAAGAGACCCAGTACTTC. This translates into CASSLEYFQETQYF. Complete variable domain (other parts from reference TRBV7-7 and TRBJ2-5): GAGVSQSPRYKVTKRGQDVTLRCDPISSHATLYWYQQALGQGPEFLTYFNYEAQPDKSGLPSDRFSAERPEGSISTLTIQRTEQRDSAMYRCASSLEYFQETQYFGPGTRLLVL.

CDR3 amino acids: CSVGRQGVVTEAFF. The CDR3 DNA reads TGCAGCGTTGGGAGACAGGGGGTCGTCACTGAAGCTTTCTTT. The rearrangement links TRBV29-1 to TRBJ1-1; TRBD1 matches 9 bases. From germline, CDR1 is SQVTM and CDR2 ANQGSEA. The CDR3 loop spans 14 amino acids. Trimming took 4 bases from V and 4 from J; bases not matched to a gene: 7.